This T cell receptor (beta chain) was sequenced for a study of blood T cell repertoires in COVID-19. Study overall: The origin of the acute and convalescent COVID-19 samples was the United States, Italy and Spain. Sample material is recorded as cDNA or gDNA derived from T cells, B-cell-depleted T cells, or PBMCs.

The ends were cut back, 4 bases at V and 6 bases at J, with 9 bases in the middle. The CDR3 is 13 residues long. Germline assignment: CDR1 SGHDN and CDR2 FVKESK. Source study methods: The assay estimated nucleated cells by amplifying reference gene primers. Assay: immunoSEQ multiplex PCR; the TCRdb copy retains only in-frame clones and omits some. That table supplies the V and J calls and clone size; D and trimming were determined from the DNA. The sample holds a few hundred thousand clones, roughly 84% seen once. The sequencing input was peripheral blood. This TCR was recovered from a woman aged 18-29 years with acute or convalescent COVID-19. V usage is TRBV14 and J usage is TRBJ2-2, with TRBD1 as a possible D gene (5 bases). The CDR3 reads CASSRSGPGELFF. The CDR3 DNA reads TGTGCCAGCAGCCGTTCAGGGCCCGGGGAGCTGTTTTTT. Supplemented by reference TRBV14 and TRBJ2-2, the full variable domain reads EAGVTQFPSHSVIEKGQTVTLRCDPISGHDNLYWYRRVMGKEIKFLLHFVKESKQDESGMPNNRFLAERTGGTYSTLKVQPAELEDSGVYFCASSRSGPGELFFGEGSRLTVL.